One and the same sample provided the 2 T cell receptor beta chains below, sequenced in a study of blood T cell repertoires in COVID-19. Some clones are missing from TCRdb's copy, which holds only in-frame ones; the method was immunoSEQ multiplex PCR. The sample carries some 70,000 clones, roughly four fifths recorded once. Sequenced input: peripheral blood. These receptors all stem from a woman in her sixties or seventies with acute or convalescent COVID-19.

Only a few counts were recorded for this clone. The chain's CDR3 is CASNFRDRGTEAFF. DNA for the CDR3: TGTGCCAGCAACTTCCGGGACAGGGGCACTGAAGCTTTCTTT. The chain carries TRBV27 and TRBJ1-1; 10 positions match TRBD1. In germline, CDR1 is MNHEY, CDR2 SMNVEV (reference sequence). The CDR3 runs to 14 residues. V gave up 7 bases and J gave up 4 bases; unmatched junction bases: 6.

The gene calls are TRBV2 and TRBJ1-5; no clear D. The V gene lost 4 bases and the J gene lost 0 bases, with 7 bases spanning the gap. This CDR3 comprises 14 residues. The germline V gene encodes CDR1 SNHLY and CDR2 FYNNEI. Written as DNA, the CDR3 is TGTGCCAGCAGTGGTGTAAATAGCAATCAGCCCCAGCATTTT. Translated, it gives CASSGVNSNQPQHF.